This record looks at one TCR beta chain sequence and its context. The antigen is not known. A J-beta primer mix and a sample-barcoded 5' primer were used in a second PCR of roughly 6 to 12 cycles. TCRdb ran MiXCR on the 5' RACE reads and lists one entry per CDR3 protein. This table has about 1.4 million distinct CDR3 sequences, around 55% appearing once. The germline CDR1 and CDR2 sequences are MGHRA and YSYEKL. Trimming at V came to 4 bases and at J to 0 bases, leaving 3 bases not matched to a gene. The CDR3 is made up of 15 amino acids. The data stem from a study of blood T cells in healthy people across ages. Study conclusions and caveats: Age advanced and TCR beta diversity per million T cells fell, roughly linearly. In the absence of known donor CMV status, changes in expanded clonotypes were possibly confounded.

Total RNA was extracted at no less than 5.5 micrograms per sample. This clonotype was obtained from a man in his late teens or twenties in good health. Source material: blood. The chain has TRBV4-1 and TRBJ1-5, with 7 nucleotides matching TRBD1. The CDR3 DNA follows: TGCGCCAGCAGCCGGGGACAGTATAGCAATCAGCCCCAGCATTTT. Encoded protein: CASSRGQYSNQPQHF.